This T cell receptor (beta chain) was recorded in a study of cytomegalovirus exposure and HLA in healthy donors (dated by TCRdb to the late 2010s). Notes on the research overall: In an earlier analysis of roughly 590 of the donors, 250 to 300 Gb of sequence data and just under 120 million unique TCR beta sequences from about 190 million T cells were reported. Around 320 gigabases of sequencing data and some 85 million unique TCR sequences were included in an early release covering about 600 HLA-typed donors. Of the 398 genotyped donors, approximately 80% were placed in the genetic ancestry cluster associated with self-reported Caucasian donors. The aim of the study was to test whether cataloging public T cell receptors could identify signatures of past pathogen exposure. The study used immunosequencing to profile the T cell repertoires of 666 subjects and linked those repertoires to cytomegalovirus serostatus. A separate validation cohort of more than 100 different subjects was used in addition to the approximately 670-subject first cohort. The study combined high-throughput TCR immunosequencing, statistical association of individual TCRs with disease status, and machine learning to predict cytomegalovirus infection status. A later analysis re-analyzed previously published TCR beta repertoires from 666 donors and added high-resolution HLA genotyping to study TCR occurrence patterns. The later analysis used no new phenotypic data to find candidate immune exposures, relying instead on TCR beta sequences and their occurrence across donors. In an earlier analysis of roughly 580 of the donors, high-throughput TCR beta sequencing was used to judge whether each TCR beta V gene segment behaved as functional or pseudogenic. Donor age, sex, ethnicity and CMV serostatus were compiled together with the repertoire data. In a later genetic analysis, genome-wide SNP genotypes for 398 of the 666 donors were used, and that subset was treated as a discovery cohort. Every repertoire in the discovery cohort had been generated on one and the same sequencing platform. Both class I and class II loci were covered by HLA typing, at four-digit resolution. Typing coverage varied by locus: roughly 629-640 donors for A, B, C, DRB1 and DQB1; approximately 560 for DQA1; nearly 610 for DPA1; about 450 for DPB1. Because of strong linkage in the cohort, roughly five DR-DQ haplotypes were treated as single units for association and clustering. On average, around 240,000 unique TCR beta nucleotide sequences were sequenced per donor among more than 350 genotyped donors of the cohort, with roughly 18% of those sequences being non-productive. Results and caveats for the whole study, not just this receptor: According to a later analysis, parvovirus B19, influenza, CMV and Epstein-Barr virus appeared linked to several top co-occurrence clusters. Because counts were too low, roughly 17 rarely observed V segments, including chromosome 9 orphons, were left out of the earlier analysis of 587 of the donors. Linkage disequilibrium might explain the correlated functional status among segregating V segments, but an unknown experimental factor could not be excluded. V-gene and J-gene trimming of TCR beta chains was associated with a missense DCLRE1C variant in a later genetic analysis, and the association was replicated in an independent cohort. Compared with equally common non-associated chains, HLA-associated TCR beta chains in a later analysis were more clonally expanded and had lower generation probabilities. CMV serostatus was the only immune exposure information available for the cohort. Because some donors lacked HLA typing at each locus, the association tests relied only on the typed subset. Some IMGT-functional V segments, including TRBV6-2 and TRBV6-3, could not be told apart with the 87-base-pair reads, so those segments were excluded. According to a later genetic analysis, donors in an Asian-associated ancestry cluster had fewer N-insertions in productive TCRs than the approximately 650-donor mean. The presence/absence analyses assumed that sequencing depth was roughly uniform across donors, and that assumption may not be true. When HLA alleles, especially DR and DQ, strongly co-occurred, attributing TCR associations to individual alleles was difficult. Only TCR beta chains were sequenced in this cohort, and the absence of alpha or paired-chain data limited detectable features. A total of roughly 160 TCR beta chains were listed by the study as associated with cytomegalovirus. A cluster of highly shared sequence variants was judged likely to represent a technical artifact of the sequencing pipeline. According to a later analysis, most CMV-associated TCR beta chains appeared to be HLA-restricted, and the HLA associations seemed to be driven largely by CMV exposure. A further reported finding was that TCR beta sequences accurately predicted the HLA-A and HLA-B alleles for most subjects in the first cohort. In an earlier analysis of approximately 590 of the donors, most TCR beta V segments appeared in productive rearrangements about 87% or about 30% of the time, broadly matching IMGT annotations. According to the authors, the approach could potentially be generalized to other disease states and immunological phenotypes. The classifier was reported to diagnose cytomegalovirus status with high specificity and sensitivity in both the original and validation cohorts. In a later analysis, some 17,000 TCR beta sequences were associated with specific HLA alleles at a false discovery rate of 0.05. Three of the identified cytomegalovirus-associated TCR beta chains were confirmed in vitro to be specific for cytomegalovirus antigens. In a later analysis, the rate of TCR association differed among HLA loci, with DRB1 alleles having the most associated TCRs and HLA-C alleles having the fewest. Most TCR sequences were observed very rarely across donors, whereas some public TCRs were present in many individuals.

Library preparation was by the immunoSEQ multiplex PCR assay. The multiplex PCR relied on a mix of 60 forward primers for TCR Vbeta segments and 13 reverse primers for TCR Jbeta segments. The CDR3 region of rearranged TCR beta genes was amplified from genomic DNA by a multiplex PCR assay. Amplified TCR beta libraries were sequenced as 87-base-pair reads on the Illumina HiSeq System. The authors' pipeline ran thus. Across the 670 or so repertoires, a later analysis counted tens of millions of unique TCR beta chains, roughly 11 million of which were shared by at least two donors. Raw reads were error-corrected and collapsed into unique sequences by a nearest-neighbor algorithm in which closely related sequences were merged to remove PCR and sequencing errors. To assign V, D and J gene segments, CDR3 sequences were aligned to IMGT reference sequences. Each retained sequence needed at least a six-nucleotide match to both a V gene segment and a J gene segment. A rearrangement counted as productive if the CDR3 had no stop codons and remained in frame with V and J, and every other rearrangement counted as non-productive. CDR3 was defined according to IMGT convention as the region running from the second conserved V-encoded cysteine to the conserved J-encoded phenylalanine. The earlier analysis of about 590 of the donors excluded sequences that lacked an unambiguous match to a single V gene segment. In an earlier analysis of some 590 of the donors, a V segment was called functional when productive rearrangements were above 56.7%, and segregating when the standard deviation between donors exceeded 5%. A statistical classification framework was built for diagnosing cytomegalovirus status from the catalog of TCR beta chain sequences. A later analysis assigned V and J genes by comparing TCR nucleotide sequences with IMGT/GENE-DB human TR gene sequences. In a later analysis, CDR3 sequences and most-parsimonious VDJ recombination scenarios were assigned using the TCRdist pipeline. In a later analysis, each TCR beta chain was defined by its CDR3 amino acid sequence together with its V-gene family, and reads without a unique V-gene family were excluded. A later analysis removed over 500 highly shared, low-generation-probability nucleotide sequences to deal with suspected cross-contamination and a sequencing artifact. A later analysis calculated a clonal expansion index for each public chain from normalized within-repertoire ranks of inferred template counts. In a later analysis, generation probabilities were computed using a VDJ recombination model fitted to out-of-frame rearrangements, and the results were checked against IGoR. In a later analysis, TCR-TCR, TCR-HLA and TCR-CMV co-occurrence was scored with hypergeometric tests, and a repertoire-size bias correction was applied to TCR pairs. False discovery rates were estimated in a later analysis by permuting HLA or CMV assignments 20 times. In a later analysis, co-occurring TCRs were grouped using DBSCAN, with TCRdist sequence similarity added in when clustering inside HLA-allele-positive subsets. Repertoires with fewer than 30,000 or more than 120,000 public chains, plus five repertoires with anomalous nucleotide sharing, were excluded from co-occurrence clustering. TCRdb took this table from immuneACCESS and kept in-frame rearrangements with V and J called. Such tables lack part of the clones; where checked against another copy, unresolved V genes explain under half of the gap, and the rest is unexplained. The V and J calls and clone size were taken over from that table, and D and trimming were inferred from the DNA. The sample has 110,000 to 150,000 clones on record, 80% to 85% of them singletons. The top ten clonotypes cover 3% to 3.5% of the sample.

In total, fewer than 750 healthy bone marrow donors made up the cohort. At the time of sampling, all cohort members were nominally healthy, though unrecorded immune exposures were likely present. The donor was CMV seronegative and belonged to the group of 352 seronegative cohort members. Every donor gave a peripheral blood sample, and the peripheral blood mononuclear cells from that sample were used for TCR beta sequencing. Genomic DNA extraction from the blood cell samples was performed with the Qiagen DNeasy Blood Extraction Kit. About this clone itself: What this receptor recognizes is not known. No base quality values were provided; no much bigger clone lies one nucleotide off.

V has 9 bases trimmed and J has 3 bases trimmed; junction bases matching no gene number 12. The germline V gene yields SNHLY for CDR1 and FYNNEI for CDR2. The CDR3 contains 15 residues, cysteine and phenylalanine counted. The entry retains the CDR3 DNA only, 45 bases that are in frame from base 1. Sequencing was performed on PBMCs. The rearrangement combines TRBV2 with TRBJ2-5; 8 central bases correspond to TRBD2. This clonotype was sampled from a male donor in good health and CMV-seronegative. The CDR3: CARSISGGAEETQYF. The DNA reads TGTGCCAGGAGTATAAGCGGGGGCGCGGAAGAGACCCAGTACTTC.